Included here is one T cell receptor (beta chain) sequence, with context. Authors' data handling: Amplified reference gene primers provided the basis for estimating nucleated cell counts. The method was immunoSEQ multiplex PCR; TCRdb's version includes in-frame clones alone and lacks a portion of them. The V and J calls and clone size were taken over from that table, and D and trimming were inferred from the DNA. The sample comprises 250,000 to 350,000 clones, roughly 84% of which are singletons, and 0.85% to 0.9% rests with the top ten. Recruited during active infection, patients (from Seattle) were subsequently followed longitudinally. These data originate in a study of blood T cell repertoires in COVID-19. Study information: Italy, Spain and the United States were the sources of the convalescent and acute COVID-19 samples. Sources were T cells, B-cell-depleted T cells, or PBMCs; the material itself was cDNA or gDNA.

CDR1 MDHEN and CDR2 SYDVKM come from the germline V gene. Trimming took 5 bases from V and 1 from J, leaving 17 bases between them. The CDR3 runs to 16 residues. The chain employs TRBV28 and TRBJ2-5; D is ambiguous. Sequencing used peripheral blood. The TCR was taken from a human donor with COVID-19, enrolled during active disease. The donor label of this sample is uncertain. CDR3 coding DNA: TGTGCCAGCAGTGCCCCACAAGCGATTCTCCAAGAGACCCAGTACTTC. Protein sequence: CASSAPQAILQETQYF.